The next 6 T cell receptor beta chains were all read from a single sample in a study of shared clonotypes between healthy human individuals. TCRdb's table, derived via immunoSEQ multiplex PCR, lists solely in-frame clones and lacks some. The repertoire holds a few hundred thousand clones, 74% seen once, with about a tenth in the top ten. The specimen sequenced was memory CD4+ T cells sorted from blood. The subset was: CD45RA-negative fraction. These receptors all stem from a man between 25 and 39 years old in good health.

This clone has only a few counts. The gene calls are TRBV19 and TRBJ2-1; possibly TRBD1 for D (5 bases). The germline V and J ends were trimmed by 2 bases and 0 bases, with 14 bases remaining between them. This CDR3 spans 17 amino acids. Germline CDR1 reads LNHDA; CDR2 reads SQIVND (reference sequence). Written as DNA, the CDR3 is TGTGCCAGTAGTATATTCCAGGGCACCATCTCCTACAATGAGCAGTTCTTC. This gives the protein CASSIFQGTISYNEQFF.

The table lists this clone with a count of one. V is TRBV5-1 and J is TRBJ2-2; D is uncertain. CDR3 length equals 14 residues. V shed 2 bases and J shed 4 bases, with 9 bases lying between them. Germline loops: CDR1 SGHRS, CDR2 YFSETQ. CDR3 sequence reads: CASSLIDPTGELFF. DNA of the CDR3: TGCGCCAGCAGCTTAATAGACCCCACCGGGGAGCTGTTTTTT.

The gene calls are TRBV28 and TRBJ2-7; 9 bases map to TRBD1. CDR1 and CDR2 (germline): MDHEN, SYDVKM. This CDR3 contains 17 residues. Unmatched junction bases numbered 16, after V lost 6 bases and J lost 4 bases. CDR3: CASSSLPGTGPGYEQYF. The CDR3 region has the DNA TGTGCCAGCAGCTCCCTCCCCGGGACAGGGCCAGGATACGAGCAGTACTTC.

The chain recombines TRBV19 with TRBJ2-7; D is perhaps TRBD2 (5 bases). This CDR3 comprises 13 residues. Germline CDR1 and CDR2: LNHDA and SQIVND (reference sequence). Trimming left V 2 bases short and J 7 bases short, with 12 bases between. CDR3 sequence (DNA): TGTGCCAGTAGTATATACGCTCAGCGGGAGCAGTACTTC. Protein sequence: CASSIYAQREQYF.

This chain links TRBV14 with TRBJ2-1; TRBD2 matches 7 bases. With 4 bases clipped from V and 8 bases from J, the junction kept 5 bases outside the gene matches. The germline V gene encodes CDR1 SGHDN and CDR2 FVKESK. The CDR3 is made up of 13 amino acids. CDR3 residues: CASSPKGRDEQFF. CDR3 coding DNA: TGTGCCAGCAGCCCTAAAGGGAGGGATGAGCAGTTCTTC.

This clone was recorded many times. The same CDR3 also results from other DNA sequences found in this sample. The rearrangement links TRBV28 to TRBJ2-3; either TRBD1 or TRBD2 may supply D (6 bases each). V shed 6 bases and J shed 2 bases, with 18 bases lying between them. The CDR3 spans 16 residues. Germline V gives CDR1 MDHEN, CDR2 SYDVKM. The CDR3, as DNA: TGTGCCAGCAGCCCTCCGGGGGCGCGAATCACAGATACGCAGTATTTT. Protein product: CASSPPGARITDTQYF.